The entry below gives a single TCR beta chain sequence along with its context. This entry belongs to a study of blood T cell repertoires in COVID-19. Study-level background: PBMCs, B-cell-depleted T cells, or T cells were the source of the cDNA or gDNA that made up the material.

The CDR3 is made up of 16 amino acids. J lost 4 bases, V lost 0 bases, and 6 bases had no gene match. The V gene's germline CDR1 is MNHEY and CDR2 SVGAGI. In the original analysis: For nucleated cells, counts were estimated from reference gene primer amplification. The assay was immunoSEQ multiplex PCR, and TCRdb's table has in-frame clones only and misses some. V and J calls and clone size are as listed in that table; D and trimming were resolved from the DNA. The sample contains around 200,000 clones, 85% of which appear only once. J is TRBJ1-1 and V is TRBV6-5; 9 bases align to TRBD1. This TCR was recovered from a man aged 40-49 years who had recovered from COVID-19. Sequenced material: PBMCs or T cells enriched from blood (not recorded which). Here the CDR3 reads CASSYSTGGRGTEAFF. The CDR3 DNA sequence: TGTGCCAGCAGTTACTCGACAGGGGGAAGGGGCACTGAAGCTTTCTTT.